This TCR beta chain was recorded in a study of cytomegalovirus exposure and HLA in healthy donors. Whole-study results and caveats: Among the sequence variants, a highly shared cluster was likely an artifact of sequencing. A later analysis, which compared TCR beta chains of equal frequency, found the HLA-associated ones more clonally expanded.

Comments on this clone: Its antigen is undetermined.

The study ran its PCR with 60 Vbeta and 13 Jbeta primers. Sequencing was performed with immunoSEQ multiplex PCR; in TCRdb, only in-frame clones are kept and a portion is missing. The sample has hundreds of thousands of clones, 70% to 90% seen once. Germline trimming cut 7 bases from V and 0 bases from J; bases unmatched to any gene: 3. The germline V gene encodes CDR1 SNHLY and CDR2 FYNNEI. CDR3 length: 13 amino acids. The specimen was PBMCs. The TCR originated in a girl aged 2 to 10 in good health and CMV-seronegative. The chain is built from TRBV2 and TRBJ2-7; 7 bases are shared with TRBD1. CDR3 loop: CASMGDSSYEQYF. The CDR3, as DNA: TGTGCCAGCATGGGGGACAGCTCCTACGAGCAGTACTTC.